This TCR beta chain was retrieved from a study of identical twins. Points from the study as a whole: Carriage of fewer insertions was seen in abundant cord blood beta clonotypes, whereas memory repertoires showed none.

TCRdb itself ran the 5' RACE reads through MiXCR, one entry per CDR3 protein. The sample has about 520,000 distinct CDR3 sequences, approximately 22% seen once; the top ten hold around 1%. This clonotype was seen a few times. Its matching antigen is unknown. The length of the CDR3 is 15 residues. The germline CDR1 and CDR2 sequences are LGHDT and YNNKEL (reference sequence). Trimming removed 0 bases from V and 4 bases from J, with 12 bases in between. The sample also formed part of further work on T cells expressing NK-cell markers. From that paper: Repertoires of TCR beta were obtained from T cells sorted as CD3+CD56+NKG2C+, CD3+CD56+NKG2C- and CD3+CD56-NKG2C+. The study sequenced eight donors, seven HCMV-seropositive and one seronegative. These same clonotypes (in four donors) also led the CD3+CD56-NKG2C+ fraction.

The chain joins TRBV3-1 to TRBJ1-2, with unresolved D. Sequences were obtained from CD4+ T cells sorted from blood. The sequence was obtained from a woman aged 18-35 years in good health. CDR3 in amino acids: CASSQDTHLSYGYTF. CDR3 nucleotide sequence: TGTGCCAGCAGCCAAGACACCCATCTGAGCTATGGCTACACCTTC.